This T cell receptor beta chain was captured by sequencing in a study of cytomegalovirus exposure and HLA in healthy donors. Overall study: Early on, a data release was issued that held roughly 84 million unique TCRs from HLA-typed donors. Notes on the study in general: By a later analysis, the bulk of CMV-associated TCR beta chains appeared HLA-restricted.

With respect to this clone: Its target is not known.

Amplification used 60 Vbeta primers and 13 Jbeta primers. Libraries were prepared by immunoSEQ multiplex PCR; TCRdb keeps only in-frame clonotypes and omits some of them. The repertoire table contains under 150,000 clones. Sample: PBMCs. This clonotype originated in a woman aged 55-75 years in good health and CMV-seronegative.

The CDR3 region is CASSQEWLERGDTQYF. The CDR3 DNA sequence: TGCGCCAGCAGCCAAGAGTGGCTAGAACGTGGGGATACGCAGTATTTT. The chain combines TRBV4-1 with TRBJ2-3; no clear D. CDR3 length: 16 residues. The ends were cut back, 0 bases at V and 6 bases at J, with 16 bases in the middle. Germline V CDR1 and CDR2: MGHRA, YSYEKL.